These 2 T cell receptor beta chains were all obtained from the same sample, sequenced in a study of T-cell memory formation after mild COVID-19. TCRdb independently ran MiXCR on the 5' RACE reads; one entry per CDR3 protein. The sample has about 110,000 distinct CDR3 sequences, roughly a sixth seen once. The sequenced sample was PBMCs or a T cell subset sorted from them (not recorded which). The origin of the receptors is a man aged 18 to 29 who had mild COVID-19 (a few samples of this study predate the infection). Cell type and time point are not known.

The table lists this clonotype with a few counts. The rearrangement uses TRBV2 and TRBJ1-2; no definite D call. The germline V gene has CDR1 SNHLY and CDR2 FYNNEI. The CDR3 runs to 13 residues. The V and J ends lost 4 bases and 8 bases respectively, with 14 bases between them. Here the CDR3 DNA reads TGTGCCAGCAGTGTTGACGGGCGATTCGGCTACACCTTC. This translates into CASSVDGRFGYTF.

The V call is TRBV20-1, the J call TRBJ2-4, with D possibly being TRBD1 (5 bases). Germline V gene sequence: CDR1 DFQATT, CDR2 SNEGSKA (reference sequence). The ends were cut back, 0 bases at V and 1 base at J, with 13 bases in the middle. CDR3 length: 16 residues. This chain's CDR3 is CSARDQGTLAKNIQYF. The CDR3 bases are TGCAGTGCTAGAGATCAGGGCACTTTGGCCAAAAACATTCAGTACTTC.